This T cell receptor (beta chain) was sequenced in a study of cytomegalovirus exposure and HLA in healthy donors. This PCR relied on a set of 60 Vbeta primers and 13 Jbeta primers. TCRdb keeps only in-frame clones here, not all; method: immunoSEQ multiplex PCR. The sample includes 150,000 to 200,000 clones, roughly 77% of them seen just once. This clonotype was obtained from a woman aged 50 to 60 in good health and CMV-seronegative. Sequencing was performed on PBMCs.

The CDR3, as DNA: TGTGCCCACAGGACTAGCCCCAGCACAGATACGCAGTATTTT. Protein product: CAHRTSPSTDTQYF. This chain connects TRBV2 to TRBJ2-3, with TRBD2 matching 8 bases. The CDR3 is made up of 14 amino acids. Unmatched junction bases numbered 7, after V lost 11 bases and J lost 0 bases. Germline V gene lookup returns CDR1 SNHLY and CDR2 FYNNEI.